A single sample gave rise to the 12 T cell receptor beta chains below, sequenced in a study of PD-1 blockade in mismatch repair-deficient tumors. This table comes from immunoSEQ multiplex PCR, and its TCRdb copy is limited to in-frame clones, with some not included. This sample has about 23,000 clones; more than 80% occur once, and the top ten carry around 20%. Sequencing used peripheral blood, obtained 12 weeks after starting pembrolizumab. The receptor set was obtained from an adult with mismatch repair-deficient cancer.

The chain has TRBV5-4 and TRBJ2-7, with D unclear. The CDR3 is 14 amino acids. Per germline, CDR1 SGHNT and CDR2 YYREEE (reference sequence). V was pared by 1 base and J by 1 base, with 9 bases between. The CDR3 coding sequence is TGTGCCAGCAGCTTGTGGGGTTCTTCCTACGAGCAGTACTTC. Its protein is CASSLWGSSYEQYF.

V usage is TRBV5-1 and J usage is TRBJ2-7, with 7 bases that match TRBD1. The CDR3 runs to 19 residues. The trim removed 4 bases at V and 4 bases at J, leaving 23 bases unmatched. Germline loops: CDR1 SGHRS, CDR2 YFSETQ. The CDR3 loop is CASSPTRTGEIRVRYEQYF. The CDR3 DNA follows: TGCGCCAGCAGCCCGACCCGAACAGGGGAAATCAGAGTGAGATACGAGCAGTACTTC.

This chain connects TRBV2 to TRBJ2-1, with D unclear. V was shortened by 4 bases and J by 5 bases, with 3 bases between the two germline ends. Germline V gene lookup returns CDR1 SNHLY and CDR2 FYNNEI. The CDR3 has 11 residues. The CDR3 protein is CASSGNNEQFF. In DNA, the CDR3 is TGTGCCAGCAGTGGAAACAATGAGCAGTTCTTC.

V is TRBV5-1 and J is TRBJ2-2; 11 bases fit TRBD1. With V trimmed by 3 bases and J by 2 bases, 3 bases remained unmatched. Germline CDR1 reads SGHRS; CDR2 reads YFSETQ. The CDR3 has 16 amino acids. The CDR3 protein is CASSYRTGGNTGELFF. The CDR3 bases are TGCGCCAGCAGCTATCGGACAGGGGGCAACACCGGGGAGCTGTTTTTT.

This clone was seen more than once but under ten times. J is TRBJ1-1 and V is TRBV11-3, with D possibly matching TRBD1 (5 bases). Germline V gives CDR1 SGHNT, CDR2 YENEEA. The CDR3 length is 13 residues. V was pared by 2 bases and J by 2 bases, with 6 bases between. CDR3 in DNA: TGTGCCAGCAGCTTACAGGGAAACACTGAAGCTTTCTTT. Translating it yields CASSLQGNTEAFF.

The CDR3, as DNA: TGTGCCAGCAGCTTGGTGGGTTTATTAACCAAAAACATTCAGTACTTC. This encodes CASSLVGLLTKNIQYF. The chain is built from TRBV5-5 and TRBJ2-4; D not certain. The CDR3 totals 16 residues. Germline V lookup: CDR1 SGHKS, CDR2 YYEKEE (reference sequence). Trimming pared 0 bases from V and 2 bases from J, leaving 12 bases between.

This chain links TRBV6-1 with TRBJ1-5, with D uncertain. With 2 bases removed from V and 2 bases from J, the gap between germline ends came to 10 bases. Germline lookup yields CDR1 MNHNS and CDR2 SASEGT. The CDR3 is 15 amino acids. The CDR3 bases are TGTGCCAGCAGTGAAAGGGAGGAAGGCAATCAGCCCCAGCATTTT. The encoded protein is CASSEREEGNQPQHF.

V gene TRBV5-1 combines with J gene TRBJ2-1; TRBD1 matches 7 bases. The CDR3 runs 14 residues. The ends lost 4 bases at V and 7 bases at J; junction bases unmatched: 8. Germline V gives CDR1 SGHRS, CDR2 YFSETQ. CDR3 residues: CASSRPQGQNEQFF. The CDR3 nucleotides are TGCGCCAGCAGCCGTCCACAGGGACAGAATGAGCAGTTCTTC.

The chain is built from TRBV7-9 and TRBJ2-5, with D possibly being TRBD1 (5 bases). In germline, CDR1 is SEHNR, CDR2 FQNEAQ (reference sequence). This CDR3 region has 13 residues. Between the trimmed V and J ends, which lost 5 bases and 4 bases, there was a span of 11 bases. The CDR3 DNA follows: TGTGCCAGCAGCCTGACAGCCTTAGAGACCCAGTACTTC. This encodes CASSLTALETQYF. The whole variable domain, filled in from reference TRBV7-9 and TRBJ2-5, reads DTGVSQNPRHKITKRGQNVTFRCDPISEHNRLYWYRQTLGQGPEFLTYFQNEAQLEKSRLLSDRFSAERPKGSFSTLEIQRTEQGDSAMYLCASSLTALETQYFGPGTRLLVL.

The chain employs TRBV5-5 and TRBJ2-3; D is perhaps TRBD1 (6 bases). The CDR3 loop spans 14 amino acids. The germline V gene has CDR1 SGHKS and CDR2 YYEKEE (reference sequence). Trimming removed 4 bases from V and 4 bases from J, with 13 bases in between. This CDR3 reads CASSPTGYADTQYF. In nucleotides, the CDR3 is TGTGCCAGCAGCCCTACAGGGTATGCAGATACGCAGTATTTT. The whole variable domain, remainder taken from reference TRBV5-5 and TRBJ2-3, is DAGVTQSPTHLIKTRGQQVTLRCSPISGHKSVSWYQQVLGQGPQFIFQYYEKEERGRGNFPDRFSARQFPNYSSELNVNALLLGDSALYLCASSPTGYADTQYFGPGTRLTVL.

The gene calls are TRBV10-1 and TRBJ2-3, with 9 bases fitting TRBD2. The CDR3 totals 13 residues. Germline V gene data show CDR1 as WNHNN and CDR2 as SYGVQD (reference sequence). V was pared by 5 bases and J by 7 bases, with 4 bases of the junction left unmatched. In DNA, the CDR3 is TGCGCCAGCAGTTGCGGGAGGGCTAATACGCAGTATTTT. Its translation is CASSCGRANTQYF.

The J gene is TRBJ2-1, the V gene TRBV4-3; D is possibly TRBD2 (5 bases). Germline CDR1 and CDR2: LGHNA and YSLEER. The V and J ends lost 0 bases and 4 bases respectively, with 13 bases between them. This CDR3 is built from 16 residues. Written as DNA, the CDR3 is TGCGCCAGCAGCCAAGATCCAAGCGGAGGTTACAATGAGCAGTTCTTC. As protein: CASSQDPSGGYNEQFF.